These T cell receptor beta chains were read from a single sample in a study of T cell repertoires in cytomegalovirus infection. These receptors' targets are unknown. One entry per CDR3 protein results from TCRdb running MiXCR on the reads. This table has about 830,000 distinct CDR3 sequences, around a third appearing once. Sequences were derived from cultured CD8+ T cells from PBMCs, sampled from culture after CMV antigen stimulation. The receptors originated from a human donor in good health (CMV status not recorded). Some clones in this sample may be carry-over from other donors' samples. Both conserved end residues are part of each CDR3. A D gene is named only where the DNA matches it firmly. Part of the rows lack a size; the others show once, few, many or a class for expanded clones.

j_gene | v_gene | abundance | d_gene | CDR3aa | CDR3nt
TRBJ2-5 | TRBV29-1 | . | . | CSVEDLEGSQAQYF | TGCAGCGTTGAAGATCTGGAGGGCTCCCAGGCCCAGTACTTC
TRBJ2-5 | TRBV5-4 | . | TRBD2 | CASSLLPPEGSGGAVGETQYF | TGTGCCAGCAGCTTACTCCCTCCTGAGGGTAGCGGGGGGGCAGTGGGAGAGACCCAGTACTTC
TRBJ2-1 | TRBV24-1 | . | . | CATSGLDLDPYNEQFF | TGTGCCACCAGTGGGCTGGACCTCGACCCCTACAATGAGCAGTTCTTC
TRBJ2-5 | TRBV7-6 | many | . | CASSRSRGGGAETQYF | TGTGCCAGCAGCCGGAGTCGTGGAGGGGGCGCAGAGACCCAGTACTTC
TRBJ1-3 | TRBV19 | . | . | CASSPRWAGNTIYF | TGTGCCAGTAGTCCCCGCTGGGCTGGAAACACCATATATTTT
TRBJ2-1 | TRBV7-6 | few | TRBD2 | CASSSSGGAVLFF | TGTGCCAGCAGCTCAAGCGGGGGGGCTGTTCTGTTCTTC
TRBJ2-2 | TRBV20-1 | . | . | CSALTLAQGQGGELFF | TGCAGTGCTCTTACACTAGCCCAGGGCCAGGGCGGGGAGCTGTTTTTT
TRBJ1-3 | TRBV10-3 | . | . | CAISRASPSFSGNTIYF | TGTGCCATCAGTCGGGCCTCCCCCTCATTCTCTGGAAACACCATATATTTT
TRBJ1-2 | TRBV20-1 | . | . | CSASGSSHGYTF | TGCAGTGCTAGTGGAAGCTCGCATGGCTACACCTTC
TRBJ2-5 | TRBV5-1 | . | . | CASSQPGGPQETQYF | TGCGCCAGCAGCCAGCCAGGGGGGCCCCAAGAGACCCAGTACTTC
TRBJ1-4 | TRBV7-9 | . | . | CASSSSQGLNEKLFF | TGTGCCAGCAGCTCGTCGCAGGGGCTGAATGAAAAACTGTTTTTT
TRBJ1-3 | TRBV12-3/TRBV12-4 | . | . | CASSINTIYF | TGTGCCAGCAGCATAAACACCATATATTTT
TRBJ2-7 | TRBV20-1 | . | TRBD1 | CSARDQGVNEQYF | TGCAGTGCTAGGGATCAGGGGGTGAACGAGCAGTACTTC
TRBJ1-5 | TRBV6-5 | few | . | CASSVMSNQPQHF | TGTGCCAGCAGCGTCATGAGCAATCAGCCCCAGCATTTT
TRBJ1-3 | TRBV7-9 | few | TRBD1 | CASSGQDSGNTIYF | TGTGCCAGCAGCGGACAGGACTCTGGAAACACCATATATTTT
TRBJ1-5 | TRBV4-1 | few | . | CASSQDPSPSQPQHF | TGCGCCAGCAGCCAAGATCCCAGCCCGAGTCAGCCCCAGCATTTT
TRBJ2-7 | TRBV6-1 | . | . | CASSALEGTIYEQYF | TGTGCCAGCAGTGCTCTGGAGGGGACCATCTACGAGCAGTACTTC
TRBJ1-5 | TRBV7-9 | few | TRBD1 | CASSLVTGGWNQPQHF | TGTGCCAGCAGCTTAGTGACAGGGGGCTGGAATCAGCCCCAGCATTTT
TRBJ2-1 | TRBV5-1 | . | . | CASSFLGGDEQFF | TGCGCCAGCAGCTTTTTGGGTGGGGACGAGCAGTTCTTC
TRBJ2-1 | TRBV7-3 | many | TRBD1 | CASSLRAQGPNEQFF | TGTGCCAGCAGCTTACGAGCACAGGGGCCAAATGAGCAGTTCTTC
TRBJ2-7 | TRBV4-1 | . | . | CASSQWVSYEQYF | TGCGCCAGCAGCCAATGGGTTTCCTACGAGCAGTACTTC
TRBJ2-3 | TRBV6-5 | few | . | CASSYEFGSDTQYF | TGTGCCAGCAGTTACGAGTTTGGATCAGATACGCAGTATTTT
TRBJ1-2 | TRBV12-3/TRBV12-4 | few | . | CASSRTSTDGYTF | TGTGCCAGCAGCCGGACGTCGACAGATGGCTACACCTTC
TRBJ2-3 | TRBV7-8 | . | TRBD2 | CASSLWASGGAADTQYF | TGTGCCAGCAGCCTCTGGGCTAGCGGGGGGGCCGCAGATACGCAGTATTTT
TRBJ2-5 | TRBV5-4 | . | . | CASSYGTGNQETQYF | TGTGCCAGCAGCTATGGGACCGGGAATCAAGAGACCCAGTACTTC